These 28 T cell receptor beta chains came from one sample sequenced in a study of blood T cells in healthy people across ages. For the second PCR, which ran for 7 to 11 cycles, a sample-barcoded 5' primer and a J-beta primer mix were used. TCRdb reprocessed the 5' RACE reads via MiXCR and lists one record per CDR3 protein. The sample yields about 1.4 million distinct CDR3 sequences, almost 60% seen once. Material for sequencing was blood. All receptors derive from a young man in good health.

The chain combines TRBV7-6 with TRBJ2-1; no definite D call. This CDR3 is 14 amino acids long. Trimming cost V 2 bases and J 6 bases, with 11 bases left between them. Germline CDR1 is SGHVS and CDR2 is FNYEAQ. CDR3 bases: TGTGCCAGCAGCTTATATGGGCTGGCCAATGAGCAGTTCTTC. Protein: CASSLYGLANEQFF.

The chain uses TRBV20-1 and TRBJ2-5; 7 nucleotides align to TRBD1. CDR1 and CDR2 from the germline V gene are DFQATT and SNEGSKA (reference sequence). The CDR3 has 13 residues. V gave up 3 bases and J gave up 0 bases; unmatched junction bases: 1. For the CDR3, the DNA is TGCAGTGCTAGGGGACAGTACCAAGAGACCCAGTACTTC. Protein sequence: CSARGQYQETQYF.

The chain employs TRBV5-1 and TRBJ2-5; 10 nucleotides line up with TRBD2. The CDR3 has 17 residues. Trimming at V came to 5 bases and at J to 2 bases, leaving 12 bases not matched to a gene. Germline V lookup: CDR1 SGHRS, CDR2 YFSETQ. The CDR3 DNA reads TGCGCCAGCAGGGTAGCGGGGGGCATCAATCTTCAAGAGACCCAGTACTTC. This translates into CASRVAGGINLQETQYF.

The chain uses TRBV2 and TRBJ2-5; either TRBD1 or TRBD2 may fit D (5 bases each). The DNA end favors TRBJ2-7, so the J call may be wrong. The CDR3 extends over 14 amino acids. Per the germline V gene, CDR1 is SNHLY and CDR2 is FYNNEI. The CDR3: CASLQTVGEYEQYF. In DNA form, the CDR3 reads TGTGCCAGCCTCCAGACGGTGGGGGAATACGAGCAGTACTTC.

The chain employs TRBV5-1 and TRBJ2-1; 7 bases match TRBD2. The CDR3 contains 17 residues. The junction had 7 bases not matched to a gene; V was cut back by 0 bases and J by 1 base. CDR1 is SGHRS, CDR2 YFSETQ, per germline. This chain's CDR3 is CASSLDFREASYNEQFF. The CDR3 DNA follows: TGCGCCAGCAGCTTGGATTTCCGGGAGGCATCCTACAATGAGCAGTTCTTC.

This chain's CDR3 is CATRAGNEQFF. The CDR3 coding sequence is TGTGCCACCCGGGCCGGCAATGAGCAGTTCTTC. This chain uses TRBV6-5 with TRBJ2-1; D unclear. The germline gives CDR1 MNHEY, CDR2 SVGAGI. The CDR3 is made up of 11 amino acids. The V and J ends lost 10 bases and 6 bases respectively, with 10 bases between them.

This clonotype was counted only a few times. This chain links TRBV29-1 with TRBJ1-4; 9 positions match TRBD1. V was pared by 5 bases and J by 8 bases, with 3 bases of the junction left unmatched. The CDR3 totals 12 residues. CDR1 and CDR2 (germline): SQVTM, ANQGSEA. CDR3 in DNA: TGCAGCGTTTGGACAGGGGACGAAAAACTGTTTTTT. It is translated as CSVWTGDEKLFF. The full variable domain, completed using reference TRBV29-1 and TRBJ1-4, is SAVISQKPSRDICQRGTSLTIQCQVDSQVTMMFWYRQQPGQSLTLIATANQGSEATYESGFVIDKFPISRPNLTFSTLTVSNMSPEDSSIYLCSVWTGDEKLFFGSGTQLSVL.

This chain uses TRBV9 with TRBJ2-7, with TRBD2 matching over 9 bases. V lost 2 bases and J lost 5; bases outside the gene matches: 5. The CDR3 extends over 14 amino acids. CDR1 is SGDLS and CDR2 is YYNGEE in the germline V gene. CDR3 nucleotide sequence: TGTGCCAGCAGCGTGGGGACTAGCACGGACGAGCAGTACTTC. It is translated as CASSVGTSTDEQYF.

The rearrangement joins TRBV2 to TRBJ2-7; 9 bases are shared with TRBD1. V was pared by 6 bases and J by 6 bases, with 9 bases of the junction left unmatched. In germline, CDR1 is SNHLY, CDR2 FYNNEI. The CDR3 is 14 amino acids. CDR3 sequence: CASSSGTGTIEQYF. CDR3 nucleotides: TGTGCCAGCAGCTCCGGGACAGGGACAATCGAGCAGTACTTC.

V gene TRBV4-1 combines with J gene TRBJ2-7; 7 bases fit TRBD1. From germline, CDR1 is MGHRA and CDR2 YSYEKL. The CDR3 is 15 residues long. The V segment lost 1 base and the J segment 2 bases; nucleotides outside the gene matches: 5. CDR3 sequence reads: CASSQGEQGPYEQYF. CDR3 nucleotide sequence: TGCGCCAGCAGCCAAGGGGAACAGGGGCCCTACGAGCAGTACTTC.

The genes are TRBV7-2 and TRBJ1-6; perhaps TRBD1 as D (6 bases). This CDR3 has 14 amino acids. From germline, CDR1 is SGHTA and CDR2 FQGNSA. The V end was cut by 5 bases, the J end by 10 bases, with 15 bases between. CDR3 region: CASSIPRGGSPLHF. The CDR3 DNA is TGTGCCAGCAGCATTCCCAGGGGAGGATCACCCCTCCACTTT. Based on the CDR3 plus reference TRBV7-2 and TRBJ1-6, the full variable domain is GAGVSQSPSNKVTEKGKDVELRCDPISGHTALYWYRQSLGQGLEFLIYFQGNSAPDKSGLPSDRFSAERTGGSVSTLTIQRTQQEDSAVYLCASSIPRGGSPLHFGNGTRLTVT.

This clonotype was seen a handful of times. This chain links TRBV12-3 or TRBV12-4 with TRBJ2-1, with a tentative D call TRBD2 (6 bases). The CDR3 spans 14 residues. Trimming removed 5 bases from V and 7 bases from J, with 15 bases in between. The CDR3 nucleotides read TGTGCCAGCAGTCCCCTACTAGCCCCAAATGAGCAGTTCTTC. This encodes CASSPLLAPNEQFF.

This chain connects TRBV3-1 to TRBJ2-5; a possible D gene is TRBD2 (5 bases). Between the trimmed V and J ends, which lost 1 base and 7 bases, there was a span of 16 bases. Germline V lookup: CDR1 LGHDT, CDR2 YNNKEL (reference sequence). This CDR3 has 15 residues. CDR3 nucleotides: TGTGCCAGCAGCCAAGCGCGGCATCAAGGAGGGACCCAGTACTTC. This sequence encodes CASSQARHQGGTQYF.

This clonotype showed up just once. The chain recombines TRBV6-6 with TRBJ2-3; 11 nucleotides agree with TRBD1. This CDR3 comprises 15 residues. Germline lookup yields CDR1 MNHNY and CDR2 SVGAGI (reference sequence). The V gene end was trimmed by 4 bases and the J gene end by 4 bases; junction bases not matched to a gene: 4. The CDR3 DNA sequence: TGTGCCAGCAGTTCCCGGACAGGGGGCTCAGATACGCAGTATTTT. Encoded protein: CASSSRTGGSDTQYF.

In its sample, this clonotype was seen a few times. The chain recombines TRBV20-1 with TRBJ2-5; 7 bases line up with TRBD1. This CDR3 comprises 14 residues. Losses at the gene ends were 5 bases for V and 1 base for J; bases not matched to a gene: 7. CDR1 and CDR2 from the germline V gene are DFQATT and SNEGSKA (reference sequence). CDR3 bases: TGCAGTGCTCCGGCCGGACAGGTCCAAGAGACCCAGTACTTC. Its protein is CSAPAGQVQETQYF.

This chain uses TRBV6-5 with TRBJ2-5; TRBD1 is a possible D gene (5 bases). Germline V gene data show CDR1 as MNHEY and CDR2 as SVGAGI. This CDR3 spans 13 amino acids. V lost 6 bases, J lost 5 bases, and 13 bases lay in between. The CDR3 loop is CASSPGYGETQYF. Written as DNA, the CDR3 is TGTGCCAGCAGCCCAGGGTATGGGGAGACCCAGTACTTC.

The chain uses TRBV7-9 and TRBJ2-5; weak D call: TRBD1 (6 bases). The J call could be wrong; TRBJ2-7 is a better fit for the DNA end. The CDR3 spans 16 residues. Germline CDR1 is SEHNR and CDR2 is FQNEAQ (reference sequence). CDR3 nucleotides: TGTGCCAGCAGCTTGGGCACCGGGACACCTAACGACGAGCAGTACTTC. Translation: CASSLGTGTPNDEQYF.

The V and J genes are TRBV6-5 and TRBJ2-3; D remains unclear. Germline-derived CDR1 and CDR2 are MNHEY and SVGAGI. The CDR3 spans 14 residues. Trimming shortened V by 4 bases and J by 2 bases, and 10 bases separated the two germline ends. The chain's CDR3 is CASSLKPITDTQYF. Here the CDR3 DNA reads TGTGCCAGCAGTTTAAAACCGATCACAGATACGCAGTATTTT.

The chain employs TRBV4-3 and TRBJ2-7; 8 bases match TRBD2. V trimming: 1 base; J trimming: 0 bases; junction bases outside the gene matches: 2. Germline CDR1 reads LGHNA; CDR2 reads YSLEER. This CDR3 comprises 15 residues. This chain's CDR3 is CASSQATSGSYEQYF. For the CDR3, the DNA is TGCGCCAGCAGCCAAGCTACTAGCGGCTCCTACGAGCAGTACTTC.

On this clonotype: A junction end diverges from the germline sequence, so it may reflect a read error. The rearrangement uses TRBV29-1 and TRBJ2-1; the D gene is possibly TRBD2 (5 bases). Germline V gene data show CDR1 as SQVTM and CDR2 as ANQGSEA. This CDR3 has 13 residues. The CDR3 nucleotides read TGCAGCGTTTCACAGCGGATATACAGTGAGCAGTTCTTC. Translating it yields CSVSQRIYSEQFF.

This chain connects TRBV20-1 to TRBJ2-5; 9 bases match TRBD1. Germline V gives CDR1 DFQATT, CDR2 SNEGSKA (reference sequence). The CDR3 sequence is 15 residues long. Unmatched junction bases numbered 11, after V lost 5 bases and J lost 4 bases. CDR3 sequence: CSAPMRDRVPETQYF. The DNA for the CDR3 is TGCAGTGCTCCGATGAGGGACAGGGTCCCAGAGACCCAGTACTTC.

This chain connects TRBV29-1 to TRBJ1-1; possibly TRBD1 for D (6 bases). Germline CDR1 and CDR2: SQVTM and ANQGSEA. Trimming took off 8 bases at V and 2 bases at J, with 15 bases between the two ends. CDR3 length equals 13 residues. Written as DNA, the CDR3 is TGCAGCTCGGGAGGGGGAGGAAACACTGAAGCTTTCTTT. Protein sequence: CSSGGGGNTEAFF. Using reference TRBV29-1 and TRBJ1-1 for the parts outside the CDR3, the full variable domain is SAVISQKPSRDICQRGTSLTIQCQVDSQVTMMFWYRQQPGQSLTLIATANQGSEATYESGFVIDKFPISRPNLTFSTLTVSNMSPEDSSIYLCSSGGGGNTEAFFGQGTRLTVV.

The chain is built from TRBV7-9 and TRBJ2-5, with 9 bases fitting TRBD1. The length of the CDR3 is 17 residues. Germline V gene sequence: CDR1 SEHNR, CDR2 FQNEAQ (reference sequence). V dropped 4 bases and J dropped 5; count of bases not matched to a gene: 14. As DNA, the CDR3 is TGTGCCAGCAGCTCAACGCGGGACAGGGAATTTGGCGAGACCCAGTACTTC. This translates into CASSSTRDREFGETQYF.

CDR3 DNA: TGCAGCCCACAGGTGGAGGGCTACGAGCAGTACTTC. Translating gives CSPQVEGYEQYF. The chain uses TRBV20-1 and TRBJ2-7, with a tentative D call TRBD2 (6 bases). This CDR3 is built from 12 residues. From germline, CDR1 is DFQATT and CDR2 SNEGSKA (reference sequence).

In regard to this clonotype: At one end, the junction sequence differs from germline, possibly due to a read error. CDR3 sequence (DNA): TGCGCCATCAGCCAAGATCTCCCGCATGGCTACACCTTC. This sequence encodes CAISQDLPHGYTF. The V and J genes are TRBV4-1 and TRBJ1-2, with D hard to call. CDR1 and CDR2 from the germline V gene are MGHRA and YSYEKL. The CDR3 length is 13 residues.

This chain links TRBV4-1 with TRBJ2-7; 7 positions match TRBD1. The CDR3 is made up of 14 amino acids. Germline CDR1 and CDR2: MGHRA and YSYEKL. Trimming at V came to 3 bases and at J to 3 bases, leaving 5 bases not matched to a gene. The CDR3 coding sequence is TGCGCCAGCAGCCAGGGGGACAGTTTCTACGAGCAGTACTTC. This encodes CASSQGDSFYEQYF.

This chain connects TRBV27 to TRBJ2-7, with 8 bases lining up with TRBD1. V lost 3 bases to trimming and J lost 4 bases; unmatched junction nucleotides: 14. Germline loops: CDR1 MNHEY, CDR2 SMNVEV (reference sequence). The CDR3 spans 17 residues. Written as DNA, the CDR3 is TGTGCCAGCAGTTTTAGGGCACGGGACAGGCAACTTTACGAGCAGTACTTC. Amino acids: CASSFRARDRQLYEQYF.

The chain uses TRBV29-1 and TRBJ1-4; the D gene is possibly TRBD1 (6 bases). Trimming cost V 4 bases and J 0 bases, with 15 bases left between them. In germline, CDR1 is SQVTM, CDR2 ANQGSEA. The CDR3 contains 16 residues. The CDR3 DNA is TGCAGCGTTGGGGAGACAGGCACCTCAACTAATGAAAAACTGTTTTTT. It yields the protein CSVGETGTSTNEKLFF.